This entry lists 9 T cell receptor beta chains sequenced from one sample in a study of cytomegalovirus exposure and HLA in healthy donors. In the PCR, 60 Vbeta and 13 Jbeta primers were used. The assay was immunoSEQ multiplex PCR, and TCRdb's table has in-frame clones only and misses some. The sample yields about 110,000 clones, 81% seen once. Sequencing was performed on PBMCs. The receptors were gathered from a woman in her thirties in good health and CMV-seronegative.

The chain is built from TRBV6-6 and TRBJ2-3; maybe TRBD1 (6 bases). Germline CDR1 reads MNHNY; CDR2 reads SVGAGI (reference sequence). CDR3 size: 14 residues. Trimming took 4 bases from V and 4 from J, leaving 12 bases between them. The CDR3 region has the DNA TGTGCCAGCAGTTCGGACAGCCCGTCAGATACGCAGTATTTT. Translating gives CASSSDSPSDTQYF.

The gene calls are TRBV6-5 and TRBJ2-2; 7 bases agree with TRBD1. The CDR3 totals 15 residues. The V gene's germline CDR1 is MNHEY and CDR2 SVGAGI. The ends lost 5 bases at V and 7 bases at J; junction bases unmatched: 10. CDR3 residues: CASSLGTARSGELFF. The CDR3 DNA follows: TGTGCCAGCAGTCTCGGGACAGCCCGAAGCGGGGAGCTGTTTTTT.

The CDR3 region has the DNA TGTGCCAGCAGTGTAGACAGCTCGAACGGGAACACCGGGGAGCTGTTTTTT. It is translated as CASSVDSSNGNTGELFF. This chain links TRBV6-1 with TRBJ2-2; D possibly corresponds to TRBD1 (5 bases). Germline V lookup: CDR1 MNHNS, CDR2 SASEGT. The CDR3 spans 17 residues. The V gene lost 4 bases and the J gene lost 1 base, with 16 bases spanning the gap.

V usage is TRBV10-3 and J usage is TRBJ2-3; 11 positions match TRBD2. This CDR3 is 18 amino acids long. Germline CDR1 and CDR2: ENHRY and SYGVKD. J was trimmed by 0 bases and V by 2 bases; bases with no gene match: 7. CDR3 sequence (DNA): TGTGCCATCAGTGAGACGGAGACTAGCGGGACCAGCACAGATACGCAGTATTTT. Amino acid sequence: CAISETETSGTSTDTQYF.

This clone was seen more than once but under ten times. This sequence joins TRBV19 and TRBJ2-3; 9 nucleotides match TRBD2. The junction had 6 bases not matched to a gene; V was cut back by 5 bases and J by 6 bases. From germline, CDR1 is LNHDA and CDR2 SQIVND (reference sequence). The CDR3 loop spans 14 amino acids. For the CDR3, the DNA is TGTGCCAGTAGTGCGTCTAGCGGGACGGATACGCAGTATTTT. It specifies CASSASSGTDTQYF.

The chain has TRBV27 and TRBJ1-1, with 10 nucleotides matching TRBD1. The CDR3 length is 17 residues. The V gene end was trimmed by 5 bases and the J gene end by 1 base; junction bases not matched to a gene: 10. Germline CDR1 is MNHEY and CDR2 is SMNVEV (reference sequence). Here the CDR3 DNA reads TGTGCCAGCAGTATGACCCGACAGGGGGCTGGGAACACTGAAGCTTTCTTT. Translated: CASSMTRQGAGNTEAFF.

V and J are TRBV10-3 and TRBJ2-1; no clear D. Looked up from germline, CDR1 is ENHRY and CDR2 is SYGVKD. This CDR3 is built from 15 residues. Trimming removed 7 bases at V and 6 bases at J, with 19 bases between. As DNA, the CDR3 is TGTGCCATCAAAGTCTCCCTCCTTGAGAGCAATGAGCAGTTCTTC. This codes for CAIKVSLLESNEQFF.

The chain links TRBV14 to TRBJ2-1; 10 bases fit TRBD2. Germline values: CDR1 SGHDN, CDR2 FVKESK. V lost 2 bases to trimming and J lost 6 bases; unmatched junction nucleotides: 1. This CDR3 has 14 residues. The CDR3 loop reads CASSQLAGVNEQFF. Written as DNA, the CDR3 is TGTGCCAGCAGCCAACTAGCGGGAGTCAATGAGCAGTTCTTC.

DNA for the CDR3: TGTGCCAGCTCCCCGGGACAGGGGGTAGGCACTGAAGCTTTCTTT. It specifies CASSPGQGVGTEAFF. The rearrangement links TRBV18 to TRBJ1-1, with TRBD1 identical over 11 bases. J gave up 4 bases and V 6 bases, and 7 bases lay outside the gene matches. This CDR3 comprises 15 residues. CDR1 is KGHSH, CDR2 LQKENI, per germline.